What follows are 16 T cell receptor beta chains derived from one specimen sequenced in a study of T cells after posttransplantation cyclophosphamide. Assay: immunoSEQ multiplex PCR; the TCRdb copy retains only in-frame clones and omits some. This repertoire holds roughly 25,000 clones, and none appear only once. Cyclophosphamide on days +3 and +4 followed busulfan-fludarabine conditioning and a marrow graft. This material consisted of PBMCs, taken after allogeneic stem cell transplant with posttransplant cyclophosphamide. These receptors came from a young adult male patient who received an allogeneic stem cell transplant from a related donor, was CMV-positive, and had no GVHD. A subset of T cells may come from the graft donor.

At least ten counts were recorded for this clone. CDR3 protein: CASSAGTAGYTF. CDR3 in DNA: TGTGCCAGCAGTGCCGGGACAGCTGGCTACACCTTC. V gene TRBV6-5 combines with J gene TRBJ1-2; 7 nucleotides agree with TRBD1. The V gene end was trimmed by 5 bases and the J gene end by 7 bases; junction bases not matched to a gene: 4. Germline V gene data show CDR1 as MNHEY and CDR2 as SVGAGI. This CDR3 is built from 12 residues.

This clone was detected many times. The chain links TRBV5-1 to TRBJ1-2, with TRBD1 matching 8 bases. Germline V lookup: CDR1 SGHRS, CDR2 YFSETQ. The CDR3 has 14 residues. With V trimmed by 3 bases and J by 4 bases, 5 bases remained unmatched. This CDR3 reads CASSSGQGGYGYTF. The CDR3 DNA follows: TGCGCCAGCAGCTCCGGACAGGGCGGCTATGGCTACACCTTC.

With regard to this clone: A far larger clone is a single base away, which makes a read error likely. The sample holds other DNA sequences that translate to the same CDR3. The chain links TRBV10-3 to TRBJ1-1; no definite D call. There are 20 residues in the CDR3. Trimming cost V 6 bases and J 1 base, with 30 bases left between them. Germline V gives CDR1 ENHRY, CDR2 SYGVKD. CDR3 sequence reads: CAISGYSSGLNPLQNTEAFF. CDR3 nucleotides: TGTGCCATCAGCGGTTATTCGAGCGGGCTAAACCCTTTACAGAACACTGAAGCTTTCTTT.

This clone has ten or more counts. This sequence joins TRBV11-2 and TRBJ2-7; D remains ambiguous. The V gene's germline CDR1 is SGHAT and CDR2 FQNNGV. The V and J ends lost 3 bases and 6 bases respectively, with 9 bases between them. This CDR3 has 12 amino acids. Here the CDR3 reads CASSFSSVEQYF. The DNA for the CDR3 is TGTGCCAGCAGCTTTTCCTCCGTCGAGCAGTACTTC.

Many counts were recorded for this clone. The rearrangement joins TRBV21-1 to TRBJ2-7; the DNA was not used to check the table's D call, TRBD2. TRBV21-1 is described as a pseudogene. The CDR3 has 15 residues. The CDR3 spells CASSKGLAGFYEQYF. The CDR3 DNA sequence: TGTGCCAGCAGCAAGGGACTAGCGGGGTTTTACGAGCAGTACTTC.

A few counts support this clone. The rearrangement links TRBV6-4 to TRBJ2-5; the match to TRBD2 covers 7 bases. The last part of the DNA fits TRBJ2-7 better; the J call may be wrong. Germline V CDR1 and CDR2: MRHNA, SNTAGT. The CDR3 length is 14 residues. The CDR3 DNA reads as TGTGCCAGCAGGAGAGCGGGAAGCTCCTACGAGCAGTACTTC. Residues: CASRRAGSSYEQYF.

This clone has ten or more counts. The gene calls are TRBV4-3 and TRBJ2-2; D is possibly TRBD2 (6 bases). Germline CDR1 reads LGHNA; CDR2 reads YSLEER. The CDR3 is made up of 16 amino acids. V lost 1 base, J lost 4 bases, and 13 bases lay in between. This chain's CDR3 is CASSQVSGVVTGELFF. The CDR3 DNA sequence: TGCGCCAGCAGCCAAGTCTCGGGAGTAGTCACCGGGGAGCTGTTTTTT.

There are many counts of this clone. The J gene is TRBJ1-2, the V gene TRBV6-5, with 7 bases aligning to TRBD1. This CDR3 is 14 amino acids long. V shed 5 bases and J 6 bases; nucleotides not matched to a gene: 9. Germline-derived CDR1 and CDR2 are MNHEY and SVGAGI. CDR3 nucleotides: TGTGCCAGCAGTCTGGGACAGCTTCCTCATGGCTACACCTTC. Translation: CASSLGQLPHGYTF.

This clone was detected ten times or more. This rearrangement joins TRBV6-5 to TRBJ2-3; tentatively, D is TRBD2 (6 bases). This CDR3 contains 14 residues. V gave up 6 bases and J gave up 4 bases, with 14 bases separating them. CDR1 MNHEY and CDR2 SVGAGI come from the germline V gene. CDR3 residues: CASSSTGGADTQYF. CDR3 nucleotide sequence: TGTGCCAGCAGCTCGACTGGAGGGGCAGATACGCAGTATTTT.

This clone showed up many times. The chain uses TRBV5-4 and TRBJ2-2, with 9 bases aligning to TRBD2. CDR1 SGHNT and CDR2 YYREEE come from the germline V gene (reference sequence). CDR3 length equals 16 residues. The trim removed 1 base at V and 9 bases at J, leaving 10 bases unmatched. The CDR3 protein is CASSLSSSGEFRELFF. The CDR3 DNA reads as TGTGCCAGCAGCTTGTCTTCTAGCGGGGAATTTAGGGAGCTGTTTTTT.

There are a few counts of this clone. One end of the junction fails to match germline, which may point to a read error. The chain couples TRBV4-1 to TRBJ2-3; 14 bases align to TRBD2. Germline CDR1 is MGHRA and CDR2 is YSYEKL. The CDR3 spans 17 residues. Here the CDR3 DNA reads TGCGCCAGCAGCCAAGAAATGGGACTAGCGGGAGCGCCCGAGCCGAATTTT. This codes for CASSQEMGLAGAPEPNF.

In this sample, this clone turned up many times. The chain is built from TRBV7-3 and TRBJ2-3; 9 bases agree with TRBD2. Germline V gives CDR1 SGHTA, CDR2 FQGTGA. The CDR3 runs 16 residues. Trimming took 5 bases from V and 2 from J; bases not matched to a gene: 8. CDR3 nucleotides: TGTGCCAGCAGCCTCAAGACTAGCGGAACCACAGATACGCAGTATTTT. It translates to CASSLKTSGTTDTQYF.

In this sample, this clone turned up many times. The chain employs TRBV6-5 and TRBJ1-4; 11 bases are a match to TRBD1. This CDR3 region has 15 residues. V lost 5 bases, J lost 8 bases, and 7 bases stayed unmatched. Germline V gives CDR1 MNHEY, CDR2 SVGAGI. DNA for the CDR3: TGTGCCAGCAGTGGCTGGACAGGGGGCGACGAAAAACTGTTTTTT. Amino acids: CASSGWTGGDEKLFF.

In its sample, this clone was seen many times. The CDR3 DNA reads TGTGCCAGCAGCTTATCGGAGAGCACAAACATTCAGTACTTC. It codes for CASSLSESTNIQYF. This rearrangement joins TRBV7-9 to TRBJ2-4; unclear D gene. CDR1 SEHNR and CDR2 FQNEAQ come from the germline V gene (reference sequence). CDR3 length: 14 amino acids. Trimming pared 2 bases from V and 6 bases from J, leaving 11 bases between.

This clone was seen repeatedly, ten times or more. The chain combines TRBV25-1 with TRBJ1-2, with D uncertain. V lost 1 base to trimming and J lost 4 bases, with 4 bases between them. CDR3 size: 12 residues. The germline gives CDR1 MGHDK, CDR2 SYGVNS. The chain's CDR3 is CASSESRYGYTF. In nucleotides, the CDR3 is TGTGCCAGCAGTGAATCTCGCTATGGCTACACCTTC.

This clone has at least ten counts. The CDR3 DNA sequence: TGTGCCAGCAGCCACCCAAAAGGACTAGCGGGCCTGAGCTCCTACAATGAGCAGTTCTTC. This encodes CASSHPKGLAGLSSYNEQFF. This chain joins TRBV14 and TRBJ2-1; 11 nucleotides align to TRBD2. Germline V gene sequence: CDR1 SGHDN, CDR2 FVKESK. Unmatched junction bases numbered 13, after V lost 3 bases and J lost 0 bases. The CDR3 contains 20 residues.